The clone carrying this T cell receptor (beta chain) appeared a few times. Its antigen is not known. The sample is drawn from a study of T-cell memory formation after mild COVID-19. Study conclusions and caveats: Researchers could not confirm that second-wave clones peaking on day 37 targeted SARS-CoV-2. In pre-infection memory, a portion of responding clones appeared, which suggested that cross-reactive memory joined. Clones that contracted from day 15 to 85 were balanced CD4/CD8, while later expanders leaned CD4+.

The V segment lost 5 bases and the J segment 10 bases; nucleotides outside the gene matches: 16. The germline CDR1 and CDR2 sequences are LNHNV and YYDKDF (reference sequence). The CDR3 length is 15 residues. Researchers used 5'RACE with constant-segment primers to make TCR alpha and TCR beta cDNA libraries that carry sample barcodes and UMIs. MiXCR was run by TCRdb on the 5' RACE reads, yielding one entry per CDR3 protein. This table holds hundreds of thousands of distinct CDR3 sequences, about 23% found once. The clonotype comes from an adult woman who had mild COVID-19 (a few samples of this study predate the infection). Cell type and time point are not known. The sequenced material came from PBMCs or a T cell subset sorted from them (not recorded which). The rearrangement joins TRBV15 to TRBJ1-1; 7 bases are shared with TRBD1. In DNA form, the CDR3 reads TGTGCCACCAGCGGGGGACAGCTCCCTTCCCGGATAGCTTTCTTT. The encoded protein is CATSGGQLPSRIAFF.